What follows is one TCR beta chain and its context. Its antigen is not identified. The CDR3 has 14 amino acids. The trim removed 1 base at V and 4 bases at J, leaving 3 bases unmatched. CDR1 is SGDLS and CDR2 is YYNGEE in the germline V gene. This specimen comes from a study of T cell responses to AZD1222 COVID-19 vaccine. Sequencing used immunoSEQ multiplex PCR; TCRdb keeps in-frame clones, though not all of them. The repertoire has roughly 150,000 clones, approximately 89% of them found once; the top ten carry roughly 3.5%. General observations from the study: Repertoires were collected only later (after the peak T cell response had occurred). When two AZD1222 doses had been given, Spike-specific TCR breadth and depth rose. Of spike-specific TCRs, nearly half reportedly target regions left unmutated in variants.

The sequencing used peripheral blood, collected on day 0 of MenACWY control vaccination. The chain carries TRBV9 and TRBJ1-1; 8 nucleotides agree with TRBD1. This TCR was recovered from an adult in good health. The CDR3 loop reads CASSVIGTGTEAFF. The CDR3 coding sequence is TGTGCCAGCAGCGTAATCGGGACAGGCACTGAAGCTTTCTTT.